The clone carrying this T cell receptor (beta chain) was counted only a few times. What it recognizes is unknown. This sample is part of a study of beta chain features in type 1 diabetes. Across the study: On cell yields, gender and age, patients and healthy donors were similar. Sorted cell examination encompassed about 110 million cells across all samples. General study results and limits: Among patients with Type 1 diabetes, TCRB CDR3s were moderately but significantly shorter in every one of the four CD4+ subsets. The VDJ junctions of type 1 diabetes patients carried fewer insertions and more deletions.

Reverse transcription of all isolated RNA meant that expressed TCRB transcripts were sequenced. Clones were sequenced by immunoSEQ multiplex PCR, and TCRdb holds only the in-frame ones, with some missing. The data hold hundreds of thousands of clones, with around 9% observed a single time. This sequence originates from a man younger than 40 with type 1 diabetes. Specimen: central memory CD4+ T cells from blood.

The CDR3 protein is CASSLGADPSLYEQYF. CDR3 DNA sequence: TGCGCCAGCAGCTTGGGGGCCGACCCATCCCTCTACGAGCAGTACTTC. V usage is TRBV5-1 and J usage is TRBJ2-7; D is unclear. The CDR3 has 16 amino acids. Germline lookup yields CDR1 SGHRS and CDR2 YFSETQ. V was pared by 0 bases and J by 3 bases, with 16 bases between.